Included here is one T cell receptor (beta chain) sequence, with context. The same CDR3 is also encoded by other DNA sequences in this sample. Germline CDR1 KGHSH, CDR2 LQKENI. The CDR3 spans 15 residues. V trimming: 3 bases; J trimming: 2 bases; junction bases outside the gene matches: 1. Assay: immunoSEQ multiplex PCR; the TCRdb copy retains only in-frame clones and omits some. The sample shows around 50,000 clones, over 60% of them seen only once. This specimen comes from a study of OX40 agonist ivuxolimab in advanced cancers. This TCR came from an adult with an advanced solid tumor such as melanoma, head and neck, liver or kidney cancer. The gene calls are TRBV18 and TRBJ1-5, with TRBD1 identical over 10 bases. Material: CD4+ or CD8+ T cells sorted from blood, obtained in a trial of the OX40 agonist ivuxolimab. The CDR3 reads CASSPGTGGNQPQHF. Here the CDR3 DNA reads TGTGCCAGCTCACCCGGGACAGGGGGCAATCAGCCCCAGCATTTT.